These 16 T cell receptor beta chains were all obtained from the same sample, sequenced in a study of CD8+ T cells in alopecia areata. In each case, RNA was isolated and then reverse transcribed into cDNA as the sequencing template. Here immunoSEQ multiplex PCR was the method, and the copy in TCRdb shows in-frame clones only, minus some. The table includes 150,000 to 200,000 clones, roughly 60% detected once. Indicated treatment: oral pan-JAK inhibitor, 5-10 mg twice daily. Sample: CD4+ T cells sorted from blood, taken at week 49, from a patient treated with tofacitinib. Source of these receptors: a human donor with alopecia areata.

As for this clone: Other nucleotide sequences in the sample specify the same CDR3. This chain links TRBV27 with TRBJ1-6; weak D call: TRBD1 (6 bases). Trimming removed 3 bases at V and 5 bases at J, with 8 bases between. Germline values: CDR1 MNHEY, CDR2 SMNVEV (reference sequence). The CDR3 is 14 amino acids. CDR3 in DNA: TGTGCCAGCAGTTTCAGGGGAAATAATTCACCCCTCCACTTT. Its translation is CASSFRGNNSPLHF.

The chain has TRBV15 and TRBJ2-7, with D hard to call. The germline gives CDR1 LNHNV, CDR2 YYDKDF (reference sequence). The CDR3 spans 16 residues. V was pared by 3 bases and J by 2 bases, with 17 bases between. The DNA for the CDR3 is TGTGCCACCAGCAGTGGACGATGGGCGGATACCTACGAGCAGTACTTC. Protein: CATSSGRWADTYEQYF.

The rearrangement uses TRBV29-1 and TRBJ1-1; D is perhaps TRBD1 (5 bases). CDR1 and CDR2 (germline): SQVTM, ANQGSEA. This CDR3 contains 14 residues. V gave up 1 base and J gave up 0 bases, with 9 bases separating them. The CDR3 DNA follows: TGCAGCGTTGAAGCTGGACATTTGAACACTGAAGCTTTCTTT. Protein sequence: CSVEAGHLNTEAFF. Together with reference TRBV29-1 and TRBJ1-1, the CDR3 gives the full variable domain: SAVISQKPSRDICQRGTSLTIQCQVDSQVTMMFWYRQQPGQSLTLIATANQGSEATYESGFVIDKFPISRPNLTFSTLTVSNMSPEDSSIYLCSVEAGHLNTEAFFGQGTRLTVV.

The rearrangement uses TRBV9 and TRBJ2-3, with 12 nucleotides matching TRBD2. The germline gives CDR1 SGDLS, CDR2 YYNGEE. This CDR3 region has 17 residues. V trimming: 2 bases; J trimming: 2 bases; junction bases outside the gene matches: 6. The CDR3 DNA reads TGTGCCAGCAGCGTCCTAGGACTAGCGGGACCCACAGATACGCAGTATTTT. Protein sequence: CASSVLGLAGPTDTQYF.

V is TRBV2 and J is TRBJ2-4; 13 nucleotides line up with TRBD2. The length of the CDR3 is 18 residues. V gave up 6 bases and J gave up 0 bases; unmatched junction bases: 8. Germline CDR1 is SNHLY and CDR2 is FYNNEI. As DNA, the CDR3 is TGTGCCAGCAGGCTCGGACTAGCGGGGGACCTAGCCAAAAACATTCAGTACTTC. Translating it yields CASRLGLAGDLAKNIQYF.

This chain uses TRBV7-2 with TRBJ2-1; 12 bases agree with TRBD2. Looked up from germline, CDR1 is SGHTA and CDR2 is FQGNSA. This CDR3 comprises 15 residues. The V and J ends lost 5 bases and 4 bases, in that order; junction bases with no gene match: 3. For the CDR3, the DNA is TGTGCCAGCAGCGTACTAGCGGGGGGATACAATGAGCAGTTCTTC. This translates into CASSVLAGGYNEQFF.

This chain joins TRBV25-1 and TRBJ1-4; 12 nucleotides line up with TRBD1. V lost 1 base to trimming and J lost 5 bases; unmatched junction nucleotides: 5. Germline CDR1 reads MGHDK; CDR2 reads SYGVNS. CDR3 size: 17 residues. The CDR3 bases are TGTGCCAGCAGTGAATCGGGACAGGGGGCGAGGAATGAAAAACTGTTTTTT. It codes for CASSESGQGARNEKLFF.

This clone was detected a few times. The chain carries TRBV10-2 and TRBJ1-2; 8 bases are a match to TRBD1. CDR3 size: 15 residues. In germline, CDR1 is WSHSY, CDR2 SAAADI. Trimming took 2 bases from V and 4 from J; bases not matched to a gene: 6. The CDR3 loop is CASSEPGQGGYGYTF. Written as DNA, the CDR3 is TGCGCCAGCAGTGAGCCCGGACAGGGAGGCTATGGCTACACCTTC.

The V call is TRBV30, the J call TRBJ2-7; D is perhaps TRBD1 (6 bases). The CDR3 is made up of 17 amino acids. Germline-derived CDR1 and CDR2 are GTSNPN and SVGIG (reference sequence). V lost 1 base and J 2 bases, leaving 21 bases between the germline ends. The CDR3: CAWSGPPTGRRPYEQYF. CDR3 sequence (DNA): TGTGCCTGGAGTGGCCCTCCGACAGGTCGCCGTCCCTACGAGCAGTACTTC.

This sequence joins TRBV5-4 and TRBJ2-7, with 9 bases lining up with TRBD2. The germline V gene encodes CDR1 SGHNT and CDR2 YYREEE (reference sequence). CDR3 size: 15 residues. V trimming: 0 bases; J trimming: 0 bases; junction bases outside the gene matches: 1. This CDR3 is CASSLERGDSYEQYF. CDR3 DNA: TGTGCCAGCAGCTTGGAGCGGGGGGACTCCTACGAGCAGTACTTC.

This chain joins TRBV11-2 and TRBJ2-3; 7 bases are shared with TRBD2. CDR1 is SGHAT and CDR2 is FQNNGV in the germline V gene. The V segment lost 5 bases and the J segment 1 base; nucleotides outside the gene matches: 9. This CDR3 spans 16 amino acids. The CDR3 reads CASSPMRRGGTDTQYF. In DNA form, the CDR3 reads TGTGCCAGCAGCCCTATGCGTCGGGGGGGCACAGATACGCAGTATTTT. Combining the CDR3 with reference TRBV11-2 and TRBJ2-3 gives the whole variable domain EAGVAQSPRYKIIEKRQSVAFWCNPISGHATLYWYQQILGQGPKLLIQFQNNGVVDDSQLPKDRFSAERLKGVDSTLKIQPAKLEDSAVYLCASSPMRRGGTDTQYFGPGTRLTVL.

V usage is TRBV5-6 and J usage is TRBJ2-3, with 9 bases matching TRBD1. CDR1 SGHDT and CDR2 YYEEEE come from the germline V gene. With 4 bases clipped from V and 4 bases from J, the junction kept 7 bases outside the gene matches. The CDR3 has 15 residues. CDR3 protein: CASSPGTGSPDTQYF. The CDR3 DNA sequence: TGTGCCAGCAGCCCCGGGACAGGGTCCCCAGATACGCAGTATTTT.

The chain recombines TRBV30 with TRBJ1-1; no clear D gene. Germline-derived CDR1 and CDR2 are GTSNPN and SVGIG (reference sequence). The CDR3 consists of 13 residues. V was clipped by 0 bases and J by 1 base, with 6 bases between them. CDR3 sequence (DNA): TGTGCCTGGAGTGTAGGAGCGAACACTGAAGCTTTCTTT. Translation gives CAWSVGANTEAFF.

There are a few counts of this clone. The chain has TRBV5-1 and TRBJ2-3, with D possibly being TRBD1 or TRBD2 (5 bases each). Between the trimmed V and J ends, which lost 6 bases and 2 bases, there was a span of 10 bases. The CDR3 length is 13 residues. From germline, CDR1 is SGHRS and CDR2 YFSETQ. Written as DNA, the CDR3 is TGCGCCAGCACCCCGGGGACCACAGATACGCAGTATTTT. Its protein product is CASTPGTTDTQYF.

The chain is built from TRBV30 and TRBJ2-7; perhaps TRBD1 as D (5 bases). V was trimmed by 4 bases and J by 1 base, leaving 11 bases between them. Germline CDR1 reads GTSNPN; CDR2 reads SVGIG (reference sequence). The CDR3 spans 13 residues. This CDR3 is CAWIPRDSYEQYF. The CDR3 DNA is TGTGCCTGGATCCCCAGGGATTCCTACGAGCAGTACTTC.

This chain uses TRBV7-2 with TRBJ1-5; possibly TRBD1 for D (5 bases). Per germline, CDR1 SGHTA and CDR2 FQGNSA. The CDR3 contains 15 residues. V was clipped by 5 bases and J by 6 bases, with 17 bases between them. CDR3 sequence: CASSPRAGTTQPQHF. The CDR3 DNA follows: TGTGCCAGCAGCCCTCGCGCAGGGACGACTCAGCCCCAGCATTTT.